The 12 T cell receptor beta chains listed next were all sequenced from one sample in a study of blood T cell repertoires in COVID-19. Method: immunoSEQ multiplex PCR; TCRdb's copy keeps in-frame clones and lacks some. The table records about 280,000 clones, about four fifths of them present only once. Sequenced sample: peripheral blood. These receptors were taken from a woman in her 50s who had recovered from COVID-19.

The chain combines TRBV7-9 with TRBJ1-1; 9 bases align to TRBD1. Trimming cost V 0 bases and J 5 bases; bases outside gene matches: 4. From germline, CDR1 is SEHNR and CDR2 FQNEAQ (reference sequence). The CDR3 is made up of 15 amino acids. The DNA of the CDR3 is TGTGCCAGCAGCTTAGCGTACAGGGGGCCGACTGAAGCTTTCTTT. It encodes CASSLAYRGPTEAFF.

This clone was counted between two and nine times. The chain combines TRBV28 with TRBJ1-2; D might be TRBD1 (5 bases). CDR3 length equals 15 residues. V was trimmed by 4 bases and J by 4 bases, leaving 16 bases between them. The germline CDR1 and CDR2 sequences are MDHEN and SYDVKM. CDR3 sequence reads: CASSSPTRGAYGYTF. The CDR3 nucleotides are TGTGCCAGCAGTTCCCCTACTCGTGGGGCCTATGGCTACACCTTC.

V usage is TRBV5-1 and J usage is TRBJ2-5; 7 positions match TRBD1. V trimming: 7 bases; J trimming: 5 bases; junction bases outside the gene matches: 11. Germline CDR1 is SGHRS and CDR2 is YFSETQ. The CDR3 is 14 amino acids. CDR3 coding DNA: TGCGCCAGCGGCCCTGGACAGGCCGGGGAGACCCAGTACTTC. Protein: CASGPGQAGETQYF.

The CDR3 here is CAIRREGGVTGELFF. In DNA, the CDR3 is TGTGCCATCCGCAGGGAAGGGGGGGTCACCGGGGAGCTGTTTTTT. The rearrangement links TRBV10-3 to TRBJ2-2; TRBD2 is a possible D gene (7 bases). Germline V gives CDR1 ENHRY, CDR2 SYGVKD. The CDR3 length is 15 residues. The V and J ends lost 8 bases and 4 bases respectively, with 17 bases between them.

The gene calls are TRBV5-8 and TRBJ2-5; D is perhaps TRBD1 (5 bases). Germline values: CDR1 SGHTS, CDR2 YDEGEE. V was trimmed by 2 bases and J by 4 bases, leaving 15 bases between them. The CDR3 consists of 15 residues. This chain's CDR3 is CASSFVQVLVETQYF. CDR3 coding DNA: TGTGCCAGCAGCTTCGTACAGGTGCTGGTAGAGACCCAGTACTTC.

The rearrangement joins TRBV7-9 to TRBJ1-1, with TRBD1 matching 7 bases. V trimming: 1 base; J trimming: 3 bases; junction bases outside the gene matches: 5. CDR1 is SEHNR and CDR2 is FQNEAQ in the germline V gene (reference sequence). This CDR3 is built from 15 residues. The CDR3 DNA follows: TGTGCCAGCAGCTTAGGACAGGGCCGTGACACTGAAGCTTTCTTT. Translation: CASSLGQGRDTEAFF.

The CDR3 DNA is TGCGCCAGCAGCCGCACGGCGGGAGGCGGTGAGCAGTTCTTC. Translating it yields CASSRTAGGGEQFF. The rearrangement links TRBV4-3 to TRBJ2-1, with 8 bases that match TRBD2. Germline V gives CDR1 LGHNA, CDR2 YSLEER. The CDR3 has 14 residues. V gave up 4 bases and J gave up 9 bases; unmatched junction bases: 8.

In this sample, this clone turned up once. The CDR3 sequence is CASSRQSGYGNTIYF. In DNA, the CDR3 is TGTGCCAGCAGCCGCCAGTCGGGGTACGGAAACACCATATATTTT. The chain is built from TRBV3-1 (or the pseudogene TRBV3-2) and TRBJ1-3; D is unclear. The length of the CDR3 is 15 residues. V dropped 4 bases and J dropped 4 bases, with 14 bases sitting between them. Germline lookup yields CDR1 LGHDT and CDR2 YNNKEL (reference sequence).

DNA for the CDR3: TGTGCCAGCAGTTTAGAGGTTGGCACAGATACGCAGTATTTT. Amino acid sequence: CASSLEVGTDTQYF. This chain joins TRBV27 and TRBJ2-3, with D unresolved. This CDR3 has 14 amino acids. V was clipped by 2 bases and J by 1 base, with 7 bases between them. Germline loops: CDR1 MNHEY, CDR2 SMNVEV (reference sequence).

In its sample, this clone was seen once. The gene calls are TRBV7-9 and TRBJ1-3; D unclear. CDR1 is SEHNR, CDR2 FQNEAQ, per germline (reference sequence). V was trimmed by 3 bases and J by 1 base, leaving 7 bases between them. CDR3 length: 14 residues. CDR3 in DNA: TGTGCCAGCAGCTTCTGGGCATCTGGAAACACCATATATTTT. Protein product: CASSFWASGNTIYF.

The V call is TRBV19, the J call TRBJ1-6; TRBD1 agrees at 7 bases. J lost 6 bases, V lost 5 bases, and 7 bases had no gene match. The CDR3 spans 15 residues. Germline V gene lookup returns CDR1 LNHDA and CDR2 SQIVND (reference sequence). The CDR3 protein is CASSSGTVLNSPLHF. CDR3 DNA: TGTGCCAGTAGTTCCGGGACAGTTCTTAATTCACCCCTCCACTTT.

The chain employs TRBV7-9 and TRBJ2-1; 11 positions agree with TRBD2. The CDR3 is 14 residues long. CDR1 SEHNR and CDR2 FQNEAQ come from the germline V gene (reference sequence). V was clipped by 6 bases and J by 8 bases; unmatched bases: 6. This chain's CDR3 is CASRRSGGDYEQFF. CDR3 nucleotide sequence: TGTGCCAGCAGGCGTAGCGGGGGGGACTATGAGCAGTTCTTC.